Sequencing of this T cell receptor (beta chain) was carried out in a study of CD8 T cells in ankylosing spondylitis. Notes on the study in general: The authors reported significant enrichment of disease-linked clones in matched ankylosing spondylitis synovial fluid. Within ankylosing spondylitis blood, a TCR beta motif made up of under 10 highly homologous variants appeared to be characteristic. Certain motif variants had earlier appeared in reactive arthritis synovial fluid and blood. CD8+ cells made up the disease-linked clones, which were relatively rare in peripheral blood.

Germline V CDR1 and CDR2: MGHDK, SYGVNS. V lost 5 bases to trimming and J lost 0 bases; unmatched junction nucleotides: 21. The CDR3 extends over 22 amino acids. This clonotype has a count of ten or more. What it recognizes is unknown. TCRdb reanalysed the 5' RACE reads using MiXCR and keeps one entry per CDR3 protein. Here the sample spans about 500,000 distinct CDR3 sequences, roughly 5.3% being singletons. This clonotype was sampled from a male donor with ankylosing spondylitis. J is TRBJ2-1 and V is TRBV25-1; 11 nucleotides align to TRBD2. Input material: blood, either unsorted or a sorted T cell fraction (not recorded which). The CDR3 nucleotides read TGTGCCAGCAGTCTCCCCCCGGAACTAGCGGGAGCCCCGCCTGTCTCCTACAATGAGCAGTTCTTC. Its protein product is CASSLPPELAGAPPVSYNEQFF.